The 30 T cell receptor beta chains presented below share a single source sample, sequenced in a study of blood T cell repertoires in COVID-19. Sequencing was performed with immunoSEQ multiplex PCR; in TCRdb, only in-frame clones are kept and a portion is missing. The sample shows about 190,000 clones, around 80% of them seen only once. Sample: peripheral blood. The receptors were gathered from a woman aged 45-60 years with acute or convalescent COVID-19.

The chain has TRBV28 and TRBJ1-1; no reliable D call. Germline V gives CDR1 MDHEN, CDR2 SYDVKM. Trimming took off 2 bases at V and 2 bases at J, with 6 bases between the two ends. The CDR3 loop spans 13 amino acids. The CDR3 DNA reads TGTGCCAGCAGTTTAACAGACAACACTGAAGCTTTCTTT. Translation: CASSLTDNTEAFF. Variable domain in full (rest from reference TRBV28 and TRBJ1-1): DVKVTQSSRYLVKRTGEKVFLECVQDMDHENMFWYRQDPGLGLRLIYFSYDVKMKEKGDIPEGYSVSREKKERFSLILESASTNQTSMYLCASSLTDNTEAFFGQGTRLTVV.

This clone was recorded a few times. The V and J genes are TRBV7-2 and TRBJ2-7; D perhaps matches TRBD2 (6 bases). V shed 5 bases and J shed 2 bases, with 16 bases lying between them. This CDR3 contains 15 residues. Looked up from germline, CDR1 is SGHTA and CDR2 is FQGNSA. DNA of the CDR3: TGTGCCAGCAGCCAAGGGACTTATACTACCTACGAGCAGTACTTC. Protein: CASSQGTYTTYEQYF.

V gene TRBV5-1 combines with J gene TRBJ2-3; 9 nucleotides match TRBD2. The CDR3 totals 13 residues. The V gene end was trimmed by 7 bases and the J gene end by 4 bases; junction bases not matched to a gene: 4. Germline assignment: CDR1 SGHRS and CDR2 YFSETQ. DNA of the CDR3: TGCGCCAGCGGTAGCGGGAGCTCAGATACGCAGTATTTT. Translated, it gives CASGSGSSDTQYF.

The V call is TRBV5-6, the J call TRBJ2-7; D call uncertain. The germline gives CDR1 SGHDT, CDR2 YYEEEE. The CDR3 has 12 amino acids. V gave up 0 bases and J gave up 5 bases, with 6 bases separating them. The DNA of the CDR3 is TGTGCCAGCAGCTTGGCAGAACACGAGCAGTACTTC. It encodes CASSLAEHEQYF.

The V and J genes are TRBV11-2 and TRBJ2-7; 8 bases map to TRBD1. V lost 4 bases, J lost 3 bases, and 8 bases stayed unmatched. The CDR3 has 15 amino acids. Germline CDR1 reads SGHAT; CDR2 reads FQNNGV. CDR3 region: CASSSQGEIGYEQYF. The CDR3 nucleotides read TGTGCCAGCAGCTCACAGGGGGAGATTGGCTACGAGCAGTACTTC.

The chain couples TRBV6-6 to TRBJ1-5, with D possibly TRBD1 on 5 matching bases. Trimming took 4 bases from V and 4 from J, leaving 8 bases between them. In germline, CDR1 is MNHNY, CDR2 SVGAGI (reference sequence). CDR3 length equals 13 residues. The CDR3 protein is CASSSTANQPQHF. CDR3 sequence (DNA): TGTGCCAGCAGTTCGACAGCTAATCAGCCCCAGCATTTT.

The chain uses TRBV11-2 and TRBJ2-1, with 11 bases fitting TRBD2. Germline CDR1 SGHAT, CDR2 FQNNGV. With V trimmed by 3 bases and J by 10 bases, 14 bases remained unmatched. The CDR3 length is 17 residues. This CDR3 is CASSFSPGTSGSREQFF. CDR3 DNA sequence: TGTGCCAGCAGCTTTTCTCCCGGGACTAGCGGTTCTCGGGAGCAGTTCTTC.

V gene TRBV19 combines with J gene TRBJ2-2; maybe TRBD1 (6 bases). Germline V gene sequence: CDR1 LNHDA, CDR2 SQIVND (reference sequence). The CDR3 has 15 residues. V dropped 5 bases and J dropped 0 bases, with 10 bases sitting between them. CDR3 in amino acids: CASSPGHTNTGELFF. The CDR3 nucleotides read TGTGCCAGTAGTCCGGGACATACGAACACCGGGGAGCTGTTTTTT.

The CDR3 DNA reads TGTGCCAGCAGCCCCGGGACTAGCGGGAGTCGGTACTTC. Translating gives CASSPGTSGSRYF. The chain combines TRBV9 with TRBJ2-7; 14 nucleotides match TRBD2. CDR3 size: 13 residues. Unmatched junction bases numbered 6, after V lost 4 bases and J lost 12 bases. Germline-derived CDR1 and CDR2 are SGDLS and YYNGEE.

This clone was found a few times. The chain combines TRBV7-2 with TRBJ2-7, with TRBD2 identical over 9 bases. CDR1 and CDR2 (germline): SGHTA, FQGNSA. The CDR3 runs to 15 residues. Trimming removed 3 bases from V and 2 bases from J; junction bases left unmatched: 5. The CDR3 spells CASSLSSGAPYEQYF. The DNA of the CDR3 is TGTGCCAGCAGCTTGTCTAGCGGGGCTCCCTACGAGCAGTACTTC.

The chain recombines TRBV7-8 with TRBJ1-2, with 9 bases fitting TRBD1. Germline trimming cut 4 bases from V and 6 bases from J; bases unmatched to any gene: 15. The CDR3 has 17 amino acids. Germline lookup yields CDR1 SGHVS and CDR2 FQNEAQ. This CDR3 is CASSSSIRGQGRDGYTF. The CDR3 DNA follows: TGTGCCAGCAGCTCCAGCATTCGGGGACAGGGAAGGGATGGCTACACCTTC.

The chain is built from TRBV12-3 or TRBV12-4 and TRBJ1-6, with TRBD1 identical over 7 bases. CDR3 length: 12 amino acids. The V gene end was trimmed by 11 bases and the J gene end by 7 bases; junction bases not matched to a gene: 5. The CDR3: CAVRDRNSPLHF. In DNA, the CDR3 is TGTGCCGTCCGGGACAGAAATTCACCCCTCCACTTT.

This chain connects TRBV18 to TRBJ1-2; tentative D call: TRBD1 (5 bases). Germline-derived CDR1 and CDR2 are KGHSH and LQKENI. This CDR3 is 14 amino acids long. Trimming removed 0 bases from V and 5 bases from J, with 10 bases in between. For the CDR3, the DNA is TGTGCCAGCTCACCACCGCAGGGCTCGTATGGCTACACCTTC. Translating it yields CASSPPQGSYGYTF.

This chain uses TRBV12-3 or TRBV12-4 with TRBJ1-2; D remains unclear. The CDR3 loop spans 13 amino acids. V gave up 5 bases and J gave up 2 bases, with 9 bases separating them. The CDR3 loop reads CASSPGRNYGYTF. CDR3 bases: TGTGCCAGCAGTCCGGGGAGGAACTATGGCTACACCTTC.

The chain combines TRBV19 with TRBJ1-6; D gene unclear. Germline V gene sequence: CDR1 LNHDA, CDR2 SQIVND (reference sequence). This CDR3 contains 16 residues. V was shortened by 3 bases and J by 0 bases, with 9 bases between the two germline ends. The CDR3 sequence: CASSIGRSSYNSPLHF. CDR3 nucleotide sequence: TGTGCCAGTAGTATCGGGAGGAGCTCCTATAATTCACCCCTCCACTTT.

The V and J genes are TRBV4-3 and TRBJ2-3, with 10 bases matching TRBD2. J gave up 6 bases and V 0 bases, and 12 bases lay outside the gene matches. The V gene's germline CDR1 is LGHNA and CDR2 YSLEER. The CDR3 has 18 residues. The CDR3 protein is CASSQDRGTAGGPDTQYF. The CDR3 coding sequence is TGCGCCAGCAGCCAAGACAGGGGGACAGCGGGAGGGCCGGATACGCAGTATTTT.

The chain couples TRBV6-6 to TRBJ1-2; 9 nucleotides align to TRBD1. Germline CDR1 is MNHNY and CDR2 is SVGAGI (reference sequence). The J segment lost 6 bases and the V segment lost 2 bases, leaving 10 bases of the junction unmatched. The CDR3 covers 16 residues. The CDR3 loop reads CASSYPNPGQGDGYTF. Here the CDR3 DNA reads TGTGCCAGCAGTTACCCCAATCCGGGACAGGGCGATGGCTACACCTTC.

The chain carries TRBV9 and TRBJ2-1; D is unclear. Germline V gene lookup returns CDR1 SGDLS and CDR2 YYNGEE. The CDR3 spans 12 residues. Trimming shortened V by 4 bases and J by 9 bases, and 11 bases separated the two germline ends. The CDR3 sequence is CASSPPSPEQFF. The CDR3 DNA reads as TGTGCCAGCAGCCCGCCTAGTCCTGAGCAGTTCTTC.

The CDR3 nucleotides read TGTGCCAGCAGCCAAGGACTGAGCTCTGGAAACACCATATATTTT. Translating gives CASSQGLSSGNTIYF. The chain combines TRBV14 with TRBJ1-3; D is unresolved. Germline lookup yields CDR1 SGHDN and CDR2 FVKESK. The V gene lost 1 base and the J gene lost 0 bases, with 7 bases spanning the gap. CDR3 length equals 15 residues.

The J gene is TRBJ2-1, the V gene TRBV13; 13 bases agree with TRBD2. The V gene's germline CDR1 is PRHDT and CDR2 FYEKMQ (reference sequence). The CDR3 extends over 14 amino acids. Unmatched junction bases numbered 5, after V lost 5 bases and J lost 10 bases. CDR3 coding DNA: TGTGCCAGCAGCCAACTAGCGGGGGGGGACGAGCAGTTCTTC. Protein sequence: CASSQLAGGDEQFF. The full variable domain, its missing parts supplied by reference TRBV13 and TRBJ2-1, is AAGVIQSPRHLIKEKRETATLKCYPIPRHDTVYWYQQGPGQDPQFLISFYEKMQSDKGSIPDRFSAQQFSDYHSELNMSSLELGDSALYFCASSQLAGGDEQFFGPGTRLTVL.

This clone was seen a handful of times. The V gene is TRBV11-3, the J gene TRBJ2-7; 9 bases are shared with TRBD1. CDR1 SGHNT and CDR2 YENEEA come from the germline V gene. The CDR3 contains 15 residues. Trimming at V came to 1 base and at J to 3 bases, leaving 4 bases not matched to a gene. CDR3 nucleotides: TGTGCCAGCAGCTTAGCCGGGACAGGGATCTACGAGCAGTACTTC. It encodes CASSLAGTGIYEQYF.

The chain is built from TRBV6-5 and TRBJ2-7; 9 bases are shared with TRBD1. This CDR3 spans 14 amino acids. CDR1 MNHEY and CDR2 SVGAGI come from the germline V gene. V was clipped by 6 bases and J by 2 bases; unmatched bases: 5. Written as DNA, the CDR3 is TGTGCCAGCAGGAGGGGACAGGGAACCTACGAGCAGTACTTC. It translates to CASRRGQGTYEQYF.

This rearrangement joins TRBV9 to TRBJ2-7; 10 bases match TRBD1. Germline values: CDR1 SGDLS, CDR2 YYNGEE. This CDR3 has 14 amino acids. The ends lost 3 bases at V and 6 bases at J; junction bases unmatched: 6. The CDR3 nucleotides read TGTGCCAGCAGCGCCGGGACAGGGGCCCTCGAGCAGTACTTC. It translates to CASSAGTGALEQYF.

This clone was recorded once. This chain joins TRBV7-2 and TRBJ2-4; 7 bases align to TRBD2. There are 16 residues in the CDR3. CDR1 is SGHTA and CDR2 is FQGNSA in the germline V gene. The J segment lost 1 base and the V segment lost 7 bases, leaving 10 bases of the junction unmatched. The CDR3 protein is CASNTGEGWAKNIQYF. The CDR3 DNA reads TGTGCCAGCAACACTGGGGAGGGGTGGGCCAAAAACATTCAGTACTTC.

In DNA, the CDR3 is TGTGCCAGCAGCTTTGGAGGACAGCCCCAGCATTTT. Translating gives CASSFGGQPQHF. The chain employs TRBV5-6 and TRBJ1-5, with no clear D. Trimming took off 2 bases at V and 7 bases at J, with 7 bases between the two ends. Looked up from germline, CDR1 is SGHDT and CDR2 is YYEEEE. The CDR3 covers 12 residues. The full variable domain, its missing parts supplied by reference TRBV5-6 and TRBJ1-5, is DAGVTQSPTHLIKTRGQQVTLRCSPKSGHDTVSWYQQALGQGPQFIFQYYEEEERQRGNFPDRFSGHQFPNYSSELNVNALLLGDSALYLCASSFGGQPQHFGDGTRLSIL.

The CDR3 loop is CASSLYPGSFSYNEQFF. CDR3 in DNA: TGTGCCAGCAGTTTATATCCCGGGAGTTTCTCCTACAATGAGCAGTTCTTC. J is TRBJ2-1 and V is TRBV27, with D perhaps matching TRBD2 (6 bases). The V and J ends lost 1 base and 0 bases respectively, with 13 bases between them. The CDR3 totals 17 residues. Germline CDR1 MNHEY, CDR2 SMNVEV (reference sequence).

The chain couples TRBV27 to TRBJ2-5; D is perhaps TRBD1 (5 bases). The CDR3 totals 17 residues. Trimming left V 7 bases short and J 1 base short, with 22 bases between. Per germline, CDR1 MNHEY and CDR2 SMNVEV (reference sequence). The CDR3 coding sequence is TGTGCCAGCACCCCGCGAGGACACAAGCTTATCCAAGAGACCCAGTACTTC. This gives the protein CASTPRGHKLIQETQYF.

V and J are TRBV6-5 and TRBJ1-6; maybe TRBD1 (5 bases). Germline CDR1 reads MNHEY; CDR2 reads SVGAGI. This CDR3 has 14 amino acids. Trimming stripped 6 bases from V and 7 bases from J, with 13 bases between. This CDR3 is CASSPKGRNSPLHF. The DNA of the CDR3 is TGTGCCAGCAGCCCAAAGGGGAGGAATTCACCCCTCCACTTT.

V usage is TRBV20-1 and J usage is TRBJ2-1; 12 nucleotides agree with TRBD2. Germline loops: CDR1 DFQATT, CDR2 SNEGSKA (reference sequence). The CDR3 consists of 15 residues. V lost 3 bases and J lost 9; bases outside the gene matches: 9. The CDR3 bases are TGCAGTGCTAGTCTTGGACTAGCGGGAAATATTGAGCAGTTCTTC. Translated: CSASLGLAGNIEQFF.

This chain joins TRBV28 and TRBJ2-4; no firm D call. V was shortened by 4 bases and J by 9 bases, with 10 bases between the two germline ends. CDR3 size: 12 residues. Germline assignment: CDR1 MDHEN and CDR2 SYDVKM. CDR3 nucleotide sequence: TGTGCCAGCAGTTCCCCCCCCATCATTCAGTACTTC. Its translation: CASSSPPIIQYF. The whole variable domain, filled in from reference TRBV28 and TRBJ2-4, reads DVKVTQSSRYLVKRTGEKVFLECVQDMDHENMFWYRQDPGLGLRLIYFSYDVKMKEKGDIPEGYSVSREKKERFSLILESASTNQTSMYLCASSSPPIIQYFGAGTRLSVL.